This TCR beta chain was found in a study of blood T cells in healthy people across ages (dated by TCRdb to 2014 to 2015). Some background on the complete study: Template switching captured roughly one uniquely barcoded TCR beta cDNA molecule per two T cells in model experiments. To avoid experimental bias, donors of different ages were distributed randomly across sequencing lanes. Using deep sequencing normalized with unique cDNA molecular identifiers, the study measured how TCR beta repertoire diversity changes with age. Using the same blood draw, the study looked at two additional independent replicas of 1 million unique cDNA reads for two donors, one aged 18 to 29 and the other aged 80 or older. Four age groups were formed from the donors: young (average roughly 16 years), middle-aged (just under 40), aged (roughly 56) and long-lived (roughly 81). Paper-wide results and their limitations: Donor CMV infection status was unknown, potentially confounding age-related changes in expanded clonotypes. Since profiling was done on bulk unsorted PBMCs, naive and antigen-experienced compartments could not be conclusively compared. The percentage of naive T cells measured by flow cytometry correlated strongly with observed TCR beta diversity. Estimates of total diversity based on one million sequenced T cells were regarded as lower bounds and as underestimates. Observed TCR beta diversity per million T cells fell roughly linearly with age, and a significant reduction was already apparent by age roughly 41. Compared with the aged group, more naive CD4+ T cells, fewer expanded clones and increased TCR diversity were shown by the long-lived group, suggesting age selection.

The roughly 38 donors, aged about 6 to 95 years, were systemically healthy Caucasian individuals from Russia. Approximately 9 milliliters of peripheral blood were collected from each donor into EDTA-treated Vacutainer tubes. PBMCs were isolated by Ficoll-Paque density-gradient centrifugation, with at least 6 million obtained per sample. Trizol reagent was used to extract total RNA from the PBMCs, yielding at least 5 micrograms per sample. For every donor, an aliquot of PBMCs went through flow cytometry to measure the percentages of naive CD45RAhigh/CD27high T cells. On this clonotype: This clone's antigen is unknown. Base-call qualities are not available, and no considerably larger clone is one nucleotide away.

From cysteine to phenylalanine, the CDR3 is 15 amino acids long. The sequence is cut down to CDR3 DNA, 45 bases in frame from base 1. For CDR1 and CDR2, the germline V gene lists SNHLY and FYNNEI. Ends trimmed: V by 6 bases, J by 4 bases; bases unmatched to a gene: 9. The method was 5' RACE. Sequencing used an Illumina HiSeq 2500. The second PCR ran for about 7 to 11 cycles and used a J-beta primer mix along with a sample-barcoded 5' primer. A template-switch 5' adaptor carrying 12 random nucleotides introduced a unique molecular identifier onto each TCR beta cDNA molecule. Each sample yielded at least 2.5 million CDR3-containing paired-end reads. First-strand cDNA synthesis was performed from all RNA using the Mint cDNA synthesis kit, with priming by a TRBC-specific oligonucleotide. After uracil-DNA glycosylase treatment, a first 18-cycle PCR used universal primers M1SS and BC2_uni_R on all cDNA. Processing in the source paper ran as follows. For normalization, 1 million high-quality reads, each with a distinct molecular identifier, were randomly selected from each sample. Instead of being binned into consensus sequences, reads that shared molecular identifiers were thrown out. MiTCR, run with a Q25 quality threshold and the strictest error-elimination algorithm, handled CDR3 identification, clonotype clustering and error correction. A nonparametric unseen species model with Euler transformation was used to estimate a lower bound on total TCR beta diversity. In-frame beta chains were kept once TCRdb had trimmed the public reads at Q25 with fastp and called clones with MiXCR. Each entry merges the rows of one CDR3 protein and shows their most common DNA and genes. These V and J calls originate from TCRdb's pipeline instead of the authors' own analysis. The sample profile shows 650,000 to 1,000,000 distinct CDR3 sequences; about 34% of them were found once. Clones ranked in the top ten supply 10% to 15% of the sample.

The specimen was blood. The origin of this receptor is a man between 18 and 29 years old in good health. Here the chain combines TRBV2 and TRBJ2-1; 7 central nucleotides agree with TRBD1. CDR3 reads: CASREPGQLYNEQFF. The nucleotides are TGTGCCAGCAGAGAACCGGGACAGCTTTACAATGAGCAGTTCTTC.